This T cell receptor beta chain emerged from a study of blood T cell repertoires in COVID-19 (dated by TCRdb to the early 2020s). Notes on the research overall: Samples covering the acute and convalescent phases of COVID-19 were provided by collaborators in the United States, Italy and Spain. The prospective study material was composed of cDNA or gDNA derived from T cells, B-cell-depleted T cells, or PBMCs. Subjects who had been exposed to COVID-19, were actively infected with it, or had recovered from it provided the deeply sampled blood TCRbeta repertoires that made up the dataset. The repertoires were released in a freely available public database meant as a resource for research on the immune response to SARS-CoV-2. Samples were obtained from the ongoing ImmuneRACE study (first 160 participants) and from over 1,000 subjects provided by 6 global collaborators. Nearly every sample came with metadata listing a de-identified subject ID, COVID-19 status, age in years and sex. Where available, HLA class I and class II types were obtained from metadata supplied by the sample provider rather than from assay-based typing. What the work shows at the level of the full study, not this receptor alone: How much clinical and demographic metadata was included differed by source and by participant, and the metadata was provided uncurated.

This clone was picked up a small number of times. The clone's antigen remains unknown. Base qualities are not at hand, and no much larger clone is one base apart. TCRbeta CDR3 regions were amplified from genomic DNA by means of the immunoSEQ Assay, a bias-controlled multiplex PCR. The study's own analysis went as follows. Within the assay, amplification of reference gene primers was used to estimate how many nucleated cells each sample contained. Sequence reads were collapsed and filtered to measure the absolute abundance of every unique TCRbeta CDR3 rearrangement. For each sample, productive Simpson clonality was calculated by taking the square root of Simpson's diversity index across productive rearrangements. Not all clones reach the TCRdb copy of this immuneACCESS table, which keeps in-frame sequences only. Checked studies attribute under half of the gap to unresolved V genes and leave the rest unexplained. The V and J calls and clone size come from that table; D and trimming were worked out from the DNA. This sample has about 250,000 clones in its table, and around four fifths of those were observed once. Just under 6.5% of the sample lies in the top ten.

Collaborating institutions collected whole blood in K2EDTA tubes following their own protocols. For TCRbeta analysis, collaborators shipped samples as frozen whole blood, isolated PBMCs, or DNA extracted from either of those sample types. Trimming at the junction amounts to 6 bases on V and 8 bases on J, and the germline ends lie 14 bases apart. The CDR3 starts with the cysteine, ends with the phenylalanine, and has 13 residues. Just CDR3 DNA is preserved here, 39 bases in frame from base 1. The germline V gene (reference sequence) supplies CDR1 GTSNPN and CDR2 SVGIG. This TCR was recovered from a woman aged 55-70 years with active or convalescent COVID-19. Specimen: peripheral blood. The chain is made from TRBV30 and TRBJ1-6; too little of a D gene remains to name it. The CDR3 has the sequence CACLFSNDSPLHF. The DNA is TGTGCCTGTTTGTTCTCTAACGATTCACCCCTCCACTTT.